Listed below are T cell receptor beta chains from one sample, sequenced in a study of blood T cell repertoires in COVID-19. Here immunoSEQ multiplex PCR was the method, and the copy in TCRdb shows in-frame clones only, minus some. The table has about 320,000 clones, about four fifths seen once; the top ten hold about 1.2%. Sequencing was performed on peripheral blood. Receptor source: a woman aged 50 to 65 with acute or convalescent COVID-19. The CDR3 runs from the conserved cysteine through the conserved F or W. The order of the fields is D gene, clone size, J gene, V gene, CDR3 DNA, CDR3 protein. A D gene is named only where the DNA matches it firmly. Only some rows state a clone size, as once, few, many or a class for expanded clones.

d_gene: NA; abundance: NA; j_gene: TRBJ2-1; v_gene: TRBV5-4; CDR3nt: TGTGCCAGCAGGGAGGACTTACCCAATGAGCAGTTCTTC; CDR3aa: CASREDLPNEQFF
d_gene: TRBD1; abundance: NA; j_gene: TRBJ2-1; v_gene: TRBV24-1; CDR3nt: TGTGCCACCAGTGATCCGGGACAGGGGGACAATGAGCAGTTCTTC; CDR3aa: CATSDPGQGDNEQFF
d_gene: NA; abundance: NA; j_gene: TRBJ1-4; v_gene: TRBV28; CDR3nt: TGTGCCAGCAGTTTATCAGGAGGTTTAGGAGAAAAACTGTTTTTT; CDR3aa: CASSLSGGLGEKLFF
d_gene: NA; abundance: NA; j_gene: TRBJ2-5; v_gene: TRBV5-1; CDR3nt: TGCGCCAGCAGCTTGTCCCATGGGGCTCAAGAGACCCAGTACTTC; CDR3aa: CASSLSHGAQETQYF
d_gene: NA; abundance: once; j_gene: TRBJ2-1; v_gene: TRBV7-2; CDR3nt: TGTGCCAGCAGCTTACGAGGGGGTAAGAACTACAATGAGCAGTTCTTC; CDR3aa: CASSLRGGKNYNEQFF
d_gene: NA; abundance: NA; j_gene: TRBJ1-4; v_gene: TRBV12-3/TRBV12-4; CDR3nt: TGTGCCAGCAGTGGAGGGTTAAGTGAAAAACTGTTTTTT; CDR3aa: CASSGGLSEKLFF
d_gene: NA; abundance: NA; j_gene: TRBJ2-7; v_gene: TRBV7-9; CDR3nt: TGTGCCAGCAGCCCCTCGGGGAGCTCCTACGAGCAGTACTTC; CDR3aa: CASSPSGSSYEQYF
d_gene: NA; abundance: NA; j_gene: TRBJ1-5; v_gene: TRBV3-1/TRBV3-2; CDR3nt: TGTGCCAGCAGCCGAGGACAGAGCAATCAGCCCCAGCATTTT; CDR3aa: CASSRGQSNQPQHF
d_gene: TRBD2; abundance: NA; j_gene: TRBJ2-3; v_gene: TRBV7-2; CDR3nt: TGTGCCAGCAGACCACACAGCGGGACCCAGACGCAGTATTTT; CDR3aa: CASRPHSGTQTQYF
d_gene: TRBD2; abundance: NA; j_gene: TRBJ2-3; v_gene: TRBV5-4; CDR3nt: TGTGCCAGCAGCATGGACACCTGGGGGGGTACGCAGTATTTT; CDR3aa: CASSMDTWGGTQYF
d_gene: NA; abundance: once; j_gene: TRBJ1-1; v_gene: TRBV5-6; CDR3nt: TGTGCCAGCAACGAGGGGGGGCTCCACACTGAAGCTTTCTTT; CDR3aa: CASNEGGLHTEAFF
d_gene: NA; abundance: many; j_gene: TRBJ2-5; v_gene: TRBV10-1; CDR3nt: TGCGCCCGCAATCGGGCTAGCCCCAAACAAGAGACCCAGTACTTC; CDR3aa: CARNRASPKQETQYF
d_gene: TRBD1; abundance: NA; j_gene: TRBJ2-6; v_gene: TRBV9; CDR3nt: TGTGCCAGCAGCGCGAGGGACAGCCCCAGCTCTGGGGCCAACGTCCTGACTTTC; CDR3aa: CASSARDSPSSGANVLTF
d_gene: NA; abundance: NA; j_gene: TRBJ1-2; v_gene: TRBV2; CDR3nt: TGTGCCAGCAGTGATAGCACAGGACGCGGCTACACCTTC; CDR3aa: CASSDSTGRGYTF
d_gene: NA; abundance: NA; j_gene: TRBJ1-6; v_gene: TRBV3-1/TRBV3-2; CDR3nt: TGTGCCACCTCGGACTCCGGCAATTCACCCCTCCACTTT; CDR3aa: CATSDSGNSPLHF
d_gene: NA; abundance: NA; j_gene: TRBJ2-3; v_gene: TRBV18; CDR3nt: TGTGCCAGCTCACCAAGCGTAGAGGGAACAGATACGCAGTATTTT; CDR3aa: CASSPSVEGTDTQYF
d_gene: TRBD1; abundance: NA; j_gene: TRBJ2-3; v_gene: TRBV10-2; CDR3nt: TGCGCCAGCAGGACAGGGGACGTGTCAGATACGCAGTATTTT; CDR3aa: CASRTGDVSDTQYF
d_gene: TRBD1; abundance: NA; j_gene: TRBJ1-1; v_gene: TRBV13; CDR3nt: TGTGCCAGCAGCCTACAGGGGGGTAACACTGAAGCTTTCTTT; CDR3aa: CASSLQGGNTEAFF
d_gene: NA; abundance: few; j_gene: TRBJ1-3; v_gene: TRBV25-1; CDR3nt: TGTGCCAGCAGTGAATCGACAGCCTCTGGAAACACCATATATTTT; CDR3aa: CASSESTASGNTIYF
d_gene: NA; abundance: NA; j_gene: TRBJ1-6; v_gene: TRBV7-6; CDR3nt: TGTGCCAGCAGCTTACGGGATTTATCACCCCTCCACTTT; CDR3aa: CASSLRDLSPLHF
d_gene: NA; abundance: once; j_gene: TRBJ1-3; v_gene: TRBV2; CDR3nt: TGTGCCAGCAGCTACAGGGTTGGACCTGGAAACACCATATATTTT; CDR3aa: CASSYRVGPGNTIYF
d_gene: NA; abundance: once; j_gene: TRBJ1-2; v_gene: TRBV14; CDR3nt: TGTGCCAGCAGCCAGATGGAGAACTATGGCTACACCTTC; CDR3aa: CASSQMENYGYTF
d_gene: NA; abundance: NA; j_gene: TRBJ2-2; v_gene: TRBV10-3; CDR3nt: TGTGCCATCAGTGAGTCGAGGGACACCGGGGAGCTGTTTTTT; CDR3aa: CAISESRDTGELFF
d_gene: TRBD2; abundance: NA; j_gene: TRBJ2-1; v_gene: TRBV7-2; CDR3nt: TGTGCCAGCAGCTCGACCCGCGGGACTAGAAACAATGAGCAGTTCTTC; CDR3aa: CASSSTRGTRNNEQFF
d_gene: NA; abundance: NA; j_gene: TRBJ1-2; v_gene: TRBV12-3/TRBV12-4; CDR3nt: TGTGCCAGCAGCCGGACAAACTATGGCTACACCTTC; CDR3aa: CASSRTNYGYTF
d_gene: TRBD1; abundance: once; j_gene: TRBJ1-3; v_gene: TRBV7-8; CDR3nt: TGTGCCAGCAGCTCGCAGCCGGGACAGACAAACACCATATATTTT; CDR3aa: CASSSQPGQTNTIYF
d_gene: NA; abundance: once; j_gene: TRBJ1-2; v_gene: TRBV7-9; CDR3nt: TGTGCCAGCCTCACCGACGGGGACTATGGCTACACCTTC; CDR3aa: CASLTDGDYGYTF
d_gene: TRBD2; abundance: few; j_gene: TRBJ2-7; v_gene: TRBV9; CDR3nt: TGTGCCAGCAGCGTAGGGCCGCTAGCGGGAGGGTACGAGCAGTACTTC; CDR3aa: CASSVGPLAGGYEQYF
d_gene: NA; abundance: NA; j_gene: TRBJ2-5; v_gene: TRBV5-5; CDR3nt: TGTGCCAGCAGCTTGATGGCAACTAGTGAAGGAGAGACCCAGTACTTC; CDR3aa: CASSLMATSEGETQYF
d_gene: NA; abundance: NA; j_gene: TRBJ2-7; v_gene: TRBV6-6; CDR3nt: TGTGCCAGCAGTTTCGGACAGTCCTACGAGCAGTACTTC; CDR3aa: CASSFGQSYEQYF
d_gene: NA; abundance: NA; j_gene: TRBJ1-2; v_gene: TRBV25-1; CDR3nt: TGTGCCAGCAGTGAATCGGGAGAAGGGGATGGCTACACCTTC; CDR3aa: CASSESGEGDGYTF
d_gene: TRBD1; abundance: NA; j_gene: TRBJ1-2; v_gene: TRBV2; CDR3nt: TGTGCCAGCAGGGGACAGGTTGATGGCTACACCTTC; CDR3aa: CASRGQVDGYTF
d_gene: NA; abundance: NA; j_gene: TRBJ1-1; v_gene: TRBV4-1; CDR3nt: TGCGCCAGCAGCCAAGATCTTGCTTTCTTT; CDR3aa: CASSQDLAFF
d_gene: NA; abundance: NA; j_gene: TRBJ2-6; v_gene: TRBV29-1; CDR3nt: TGCAGCGTTGAAGATCGGCCCGGGGGCTCTGGGGCCAACGTCCTGACTTTC; CDR3aa: CSVEDRPGGSGANVLTF
d_gene: NA; abundance: many; j_gene: TRBJ1-1; v_gene: TRBV4-2; CDR3nt: TGTGCCAGCAGCCAAGAGTACAAGCGGGCTTTCTTT; CDR3aa: CASSQEYKRAFF
d_gene: TRBD1; abundance: NA; j_gene: TRBJ2-5; v_gene: TRBV5-1; CDR3nt: TGCGCCAGCCGATTGGGGACAGGGGTTGAGACCCAGTACTTC; CDR3aa: CASRLGTGVETQYF
d_gene: TRBD1; abundance: NA; j_gene: TRBJ1-2; v_gene: TRBV2; CDR3nt: TGTGCCAGCAGTGGAACAGGGGGAGGTGGCTACACCTTC; CDR3aa: CASSGTGGGGYTF
d_gene: TRBD1; abundance: NA; j_gene: TRBJ2-3; v_gene: TRBV4-1; CDR3nt: TGCGCCAGCAGCCCGACCGGGACAGATTTCCCAGATACGCAGTATTTT; CDR3aa: CASSPTGTDFPDTQYF
d_gene: TRBD2; abundance: NA; j_gene: TRBJ2-3; v_gene: TRBV7-3; CDR3nt: TGTGCCAGCAGCCTTCTCCCGGGGACTAGCGGGAGTACAGATACGCAGTATTTT; CDR3aa: CASSLLPGTSGSTDTQYF
d_gene: NA; abundance: NA; j_gene: TRBJ1-1; v_gene: TRBV7-2; CDR3nt: TGTGCCAGCAGCGCACAAACAGCTTTTGAAGCTTTCTTT; CDR3aa: CASSAQTAFEAFF
d_gene: TRBD1; abundance: NA; j_gene: TRBJ1-2; v_gene: TRBV3-1/TRBV3-2; CDR3nt: TGTGCCAGCAGCCCAGGGGGCAGTCACTATGGCTACACCTTC; CDR3aa: CASSPGGSHYGYTF
d_gene: NA; abundance: NA; j_gene: TRBJ2-7; v_gene: TRBV7-2; CDR3nt: TGTGCCAGCAGCTTATCCCCTAGCTCCTACGAGCAGTACTTC; CDR3aa: CASSLSPSSYEQYF
d_gene: TRBD1; abundance: NA; j_gene: TRBJ2-2; v_gene: TRBV5-1; CDR3nt: TGCGCCAGCAGCCCTCCCGGACAGGGGGACACCGGGGAGCTGTTTTTT; CDR3aa: CASSPPGQGDTGELFF
d_gene: TRBD1; abundance: few; j_gene: TRBJ1-2; v_gene: TRBV30; CDR3nt: TGTGCCTGGATGCCAGGACAGGGTAACTATGGCTACACCTTC; CDR3aa: CAWMPGQGNYGYTF
d_gene: TRBD1; abundance: NA; j_gene: TRBJ1-1; v_gene: TRBV6-5; CDR3nt: TGTGCCAGCAGCCGGGACAGTAACACTGAAGCTTTCTTT; CDR3aa: CASSRDSNTEAFF
d_gene: TRBD1; abundance: NA; j_gene: TRBJ2-7; v_gene: TRBV7-2; CDR3nt: TGTGCCAGCAGCCTCACCGGGACAGGGGTCGTCGAGCAGTACTTC; CDR3aa: CASSLTGTGVVEQYF